This passage covers 26 T cell receptor beta chains from one sample sequenced in a study of cytomegalovirus exposure and HLA in healthy donors. This PCR relied on a set of 60 Vbeta primers and 13 Jbeta primers. Method: immunoSEQ multiplex PCR; TCRdb's copy keeps in-frame clones and lacks some. The sample yields 150,000 to 200,000 clones, 75% to 80% seen once. The sample was PBMCs. The receptors were sampled from a woman aged 25 to 45 in good health and CMV-seropositive.

This clone was counted once. This chain connects TRBV5-1 to TRBJ1-1; the D is unclear. V shed 0 bases and J shed 7 bases, with 10 bases lying between them. From germline, CDR1 is SGHRS and CDR2 YFSETQ. The CDR3 has 13 amino acids. The CDR3 is CASSLAIENEAFF. CDR3 coding DNA: TGCGCCAGCAGCTTGGCCATAGAGAATGAAGCTTTCTTT.

This chain uses TRBV4-1 with TRBJ2-5, with TRBD1 identical over 8 bases. Germline lookup yields CDR1 MGHRA and CDR2 YSYEKL. Losses at the gene ends were 0 bases for V and 0 bases for J; bases not matched to a gene: 9. The CDR3 is 18 residues long. Here the CDR3 reads CASSQEQGTGADQETQYF. Here the CDR3 DNA reads TGCGCCAGCAGCCAAGAGCAAGGGACAGGAGCCGACCAAGAGACCCAGTACTTC.

This clone was counted once. The chain uses TRBV9 and TRBJ2-7, with 14 bases fitting TRBD2. The germline V gene encodes CDR1 SGDLS and CDR2 YYNGEE. The V gene end was trimmed by 0 bases and the J gene end by 2 bases; junction bases not matched to a gene: 1. The length of the CDR3 is 16 residues. The CDR3, as DNA: TGTGCCAGCAGCGTAGGGGGACTAGCGGGGGCCTACGAGCAGTACTTC. Translated, it gives CASSVGGLAGAYEQYF. The complete variable domain, with remaining parts taken from reference TRBV9 and TRBJ2-7, reads DSGVTQTPKHLITATGQRVTLRCSPRSGDLSVYWYQQSLDQGLQFLIQYYNGEERAKGNILERFSAQQFPDLHSELNLSSLELGDSALYFCASSVGGLAGAYEQYFGPGTRLTVT.

This sequence joins TRBV18 and TRBJ1-5; the D is unclear. CDR3 length: 12 amino acids. The germline V and J ends were trimmed by 2 bases and 7 bases, with 6 bases remaining between them. The V gene's germline CDR1 is KGHSH and CDR2 LQKENI. The CDR3 DNA follows: TGTGCCAGCTCACCAGGGGAGCAGCCCCAGCATTTT. Protein product: CASSPGEQPQHF.

This clone was observed a single time. This chain connects TRBV30 to TRBJ1-3, with 9 bases fitting TRBD1. Germline-derived CDR1 and CDR2 are GTSNPN and SVGIG (reference sequence). The junction had 7 bases not matched to a gene; V was cut back by 0 bases and J by 7 bases. The CDR3 length is 15 residues. The CDR3: CAWSVTTGGFNTIYF. The CDR3 DNA reads TGTGCCTGGAGTGTAACGACAGGGGGTTTTAACACCATATATTTT.

The rearrangement joins TRBV2 to TRBJ1-1, with D perhaps TRBD1 (5 bases). V was clipped by 7 bases and J by 5 bases, with 17 bases between them. The CDR3 contains 14 residues. From germline, CDR1 is SNHLY and CDR2 FYNNEI. For the CDR3, the DNA is TGTGCCAGCAATGGGAGGGGAAGTTGGACTGAAGCTTTCTTT. Encoded protein: CASNGRGSWTEAFF.

The chain links TRBV7-8 to TRBJ2-1; D may be TRBD2 (6 bases). Per germline, CDR1 SGHVS and CDR2 FQNEAQ. This CDR3 region has 16 residues. V was pared by 5 bases and J by 3 bases, with 17 bases between. In nucleotides, the CDR3 is TGTGCCAGCAGCCCTGCTGGGTGGGGAGGCTACAATGAGCAGTTCTTC. Protein: CASSPAGWGGYNEQFF.

Here the CDR3 reads CASRIEGGGYTF. The DNA for the CDR3 is TGTGCCAGCAGAATAGAGGGCGGCGGCTACACCTTC. This chain links TRBV28 with TRBJ1-2; D ambiguous. The CDR3 loop spans 12 amino acids. V was shortened by 6 bases and J by 8 bases, with 13 bases between the two germline ends. The germline gives CDR1 MDHEN, CDR2 SYDVKM.

The chain is built from TRBV4-1 and TRBJ1-6; TRBD1 is a possible D gene (6 bases). V gave up 3 bases and J gave up 13 bases, with 13 bases separating them. This CDR3 has 13 residues. Germline values: CDR1 MGHRA, CDR2 YSYEKL. CDR3 sequence (DNA): TGCGCCAGCAGCCAGGCGCGGGGGCGGCCCCTCCACTTT. It codes for CASSQARGRPLHF.

This chain joins TRBV10-3 and TRBJ1-5; D is unresolved. CDR3 length equals 13 residues. In germline, CDR1 is ENHRY, CDR2 SYGVKD. Between the trimmed V and J ends, which lost 0 bases and 3 bases, there was a span of 3 bases. CDR3 protein: CAISESVNQPQHF. The CDR3 DNA follows: TGTGCCATCAGTGAGTCCGTCAATCAGCCCCAGCATTTT.

This clone was seen only a few times. The DNA of the CDR3 is TGTGCCAGCAGCTCCTACGGGGGGGCTGGGACCTACAATGAGCAGTTCTTC. Its translation is CASSSYGGAGTYNEQFF. V is TRBV7-3 and J is TRBJ2-1; TRBD2 matches 8 bases. The CDR3 has 17 residues. Germline V lookup: CDR1 SGHTA, CDR2 FQGTGA. The junction had 10 bases not matched to a gene; V was cut back by 4 bases and J by 2 bases.

The rearrangement joins TRBV4-1 to TRBJ1-1, with 12 nucleotides matching TRBD1. Germline V CDR1 and CDR2: MGHRA, YSYEKL. V dropped 3 bases and J dropped 5; count of bases not matched to a gene: 4. The CDR3 extends over 15 amino acids. CDR3 sequence (DNA): TGCGCCAGCAGCCACCCGGGACAGGGGGCAACTGAAGCTTTCTTT. Translated, it gives CASSHPGQGATEAFF.

The chain uses TRBV6-5 and TRBJ2-7, with D possibly TRBD1 on 6 matching bases. The CDR3 has 12 amino acids. With 6 bases removed from V and 5 bases from J, the gap between germline ends came to 11 bases. Germline V gene sequence: CDR1 MNHEY, CDR2 SVGAGI. Here the CDR3 reads CASSPGQNEQYF. CDR3 bases: TGTGCCAGCAGCCCCGGACAGAACGAGCAGTACTTC.

V gene TRBV9 combines with J gene TRBJ2-1; D may be TRBD2 (6 bases). Trimming took 4 bases from V and 5 from J, leaving 16 bases between them. Germline V lookup: CDR1 SGDLS, CDR2 YYNGEE. The CDR3 spans 15 residues. The DNA for the CDR3 is TGTGCCAGCAGCCCGCGGTTAGCGGAGAACAATGAGCAGTTCTTC. This gives the protein CASSPRLAENNEQFF.

With regard to this clone: This same CDR3 is encoded by further DNA sequences in the sample. The gene calls are TRBV30 and TRBJ1-5; D might be TRBD1 (5 bases). Looked up from germline, CDR1 is GTSNPN and CDR2 is SVGIG (reference sequence). The CDR3 sequence is 13 residues long. Trimming stripped 0 bases from V and 4 bases from J, with 7 bases between. The CDR3 loop is CAWSVRGNQPQHF. The CDR3 nucleotides are TGTGCCTGGAGTGTAAGGGGAAATCAGCCCCAGCATTTT.

This chain joins TRBV28 and TRBJ2-1; 14 bases align to TRBD2. The CDR3 loop spans 19 amino acids. CDR1 is MDHEN and CDR2 is SYDVKM in the germline V gene. J lost 7 bases, V lost 4 bases, and 15 bases had no gene match. The CDR3 loop reads CASSSTTGLAGGISNEQFF. Here the CDR3 DNA reads TGTGCCAGCAGTTCCACAACAGGACTAGCGGGAGGAATATCAAATGAGCAGTTCTTC. Combining the CDR3 with reference TRBV28 and TRBJ2-1 gives the whole variable domain DVKVTQSSRYLVKRTGEKVFLECVQDMDHENMFWYRQDPGLGLRLIYFSYDVKMKEKGDIPEGYSVSREKKERFSLILESASTNQTSMYLCASSSTTGLAGGISNEQFFGPGTRLTVL.

This rearrangement joins TRBV11-2 to TRBJ2-5; TRBD2 aligns across 8 bases. Losses at the gene ends were 1 base for V and 5 bases for J; bases not matched to a gene: 6. This CDR3 has 15 residues. Per the germline V gene, CDR1 is SGHAT and CDR2 is FQNNGV. This CDR3 is CASSLAGGQGETQYF. CDR3 DNA: TGTGCCAGCAGCTTAGCGGGGGGGCAGGGCGAGACCCAGTACTTC.

This clone has just a few counts. The rearrangement uses TRBV10-3 and TRBJ2-2; D might be TRBD2 (6 bases). Germline V lookup: CDR1 ENHRY, CDR2 SYGVKD. Trimming took off 0 bases at V and 0 bases at J, with 8 bases between the two ends. The CDR3 consists of 16 residues. The CDR3 region is CAISESLASNTGELFF. Written as DNA, the CDR3 is TGTGCCATCAGTGAGTCCCTAGCGTCGAACACCGGGGAGCTGTTTTTT.

The rearrangement uses TRBV10-1 and TRBJ1-1, with D perhaps matching TRBD1 (5 bases). V lost 3 bases, J lost 3 bases, and 8 bases lay in between. The CDR3 totals 13 residues. Germline CDR1 is WNHNN and CDR2 is SYGVQD (reference sequence). This chain's CDR3 is CASSDREDTEAFF. The DNA of the CDR3 is TGCGCCAGCAGTGACAGGGAAGACACTGAAGCTTTCTTT.

The chain links TRBV7-2 to TRBJ2-1, with TRBD1 as a possible D gene (5 bases). The CDR3 covers 11 residues. Trimming pared 2 bases from V and 13 bases from J, leaving 9 bases between. Germline assignment: CDR1 SGHTA and CDR2 FQGNSA. CDR3: CASSLSREQFF. The CDR3 DNA sequence: TGTGCCAGCAGCTTAAGCAGGGAACAGTTCTTC.

The rearrangement joins TRBV5-1 to TRBJ2-7; 13 bases agree with TRBD2. The CDR3 consists of 15 residues. Germline V lookup: CDR1 SGHRS, CDR2 YFSETQ. V lost 4 bases, J lost 4 bases, and 5 bases stayed unmatched. In DNA form, the CDR3 reads TGCGCCAGCAGCGTGGGACTAGCGGGGATATACGAGCAGTACTTC. As protein: CASSVGLAGIYEQYF. Full variable domain (rest looked up from reference TRBV5-1 and TRBJ2-7): KAGVTQTPRYLIKTRGQQVTLSCSPISGHRSVSWYQQTPGQGLQFLFEYFSETQRNKGNFPGRFSGRQFSNSRSEMNVSTLELGDSALYLCASSVGLAGIYEQYFGPGTRLTVT.

The chain employs TRBV5-1 and TRBJ2-1; 10 nucleotides align to TRBD1. The germline V gene encodes CDR1 SGHRS and CDR2 YFSETQ. The CDR3 contains 14 residues. Losses at the gene ends were 7 bases for V and 9 bases for J; bases not matched to a gene: 10. CDR3 nucleotide sequence: TGCGCCAGCTACGGGGACAGGGGCTTAGTTGAGCAGTTCTTC. The encoded protein is CASYGDRGLVEQFF. The variable domain in full, with the rest retrieved from reference TRBV5-1 and TRBJ2-1, is KAGVTQTPRYLIKTRGQQVTLSCSPISGHRSVSWYQQTPGQGLQFLFEYFSETQRNKGNFPGRFSGRQFSNSRSEMNVSTLELGDSALYLCASYGDRGLVEQFFGPGTRLTVL.

V and J are TRBV28 and TRBJ2-1; D unresolved. Trimming took off 5 bases at V and 3 bases at J, with 8 bases between the two ends. The CDR3 is 13 amino acids. In germline, CDR1 is MDHEN, CDR2 SYDVKM. The CDR3 protein is CASSHANYNEQFF. CDR3 DNA: TGTGCCAGCAGTCACGCTAACTACAATGAGCAGTTCTTC.

The gene calls are TRBV4-3 and TRBJ1-2; unclear D gene. Per the germline V gene, CDR1 is LGHNA and CDR2 is YSLEER. Trimming took 4 bases from V and 4 from J, leaving 16 bases between them. This CDR3 region has 15 residues. The DNA of the CDR3 is TGCGCCAGCAGCCCAGGTTACGGCCAGATCTATGGCTACACCTTC. Translated, it gives CASSPGYGQIYGYTF.

V usage is TRBV28 and J usage is TRBJ2-2; TRBD2 agrees at 7 bases. With V trimmed by 10 bases and J by 1 base, 6 bases remained unmatched. The CDR3 contains 14 residues. CDR1 and CDR2 (germline): MDHEN, SYDVKM. The CDR3 nucleotides read TGTGCCATCCCGGCTAGCGGGAACACCGGGGAGCTGTTTTTT. This codes for CAIPASGNTGELFF.

This clone was found a few times. This rearrangement joins TRBV6-5 to TRBJ2-3, with D maybe TRBD1 (5 bases). V was shortened by 2 bases and J by 6 bases, with 12 bases between the two germline ends. The CDR3 runs to 14 residues. Germline CDR1 MNHEY, CDR2 SVGAGI. The DNA of the CDR3 is TGTGCCAGCAGTTACACCGCCCAGGGTGATACGCAGTATTTT. It translates to CASSYTAQGDTQYF.